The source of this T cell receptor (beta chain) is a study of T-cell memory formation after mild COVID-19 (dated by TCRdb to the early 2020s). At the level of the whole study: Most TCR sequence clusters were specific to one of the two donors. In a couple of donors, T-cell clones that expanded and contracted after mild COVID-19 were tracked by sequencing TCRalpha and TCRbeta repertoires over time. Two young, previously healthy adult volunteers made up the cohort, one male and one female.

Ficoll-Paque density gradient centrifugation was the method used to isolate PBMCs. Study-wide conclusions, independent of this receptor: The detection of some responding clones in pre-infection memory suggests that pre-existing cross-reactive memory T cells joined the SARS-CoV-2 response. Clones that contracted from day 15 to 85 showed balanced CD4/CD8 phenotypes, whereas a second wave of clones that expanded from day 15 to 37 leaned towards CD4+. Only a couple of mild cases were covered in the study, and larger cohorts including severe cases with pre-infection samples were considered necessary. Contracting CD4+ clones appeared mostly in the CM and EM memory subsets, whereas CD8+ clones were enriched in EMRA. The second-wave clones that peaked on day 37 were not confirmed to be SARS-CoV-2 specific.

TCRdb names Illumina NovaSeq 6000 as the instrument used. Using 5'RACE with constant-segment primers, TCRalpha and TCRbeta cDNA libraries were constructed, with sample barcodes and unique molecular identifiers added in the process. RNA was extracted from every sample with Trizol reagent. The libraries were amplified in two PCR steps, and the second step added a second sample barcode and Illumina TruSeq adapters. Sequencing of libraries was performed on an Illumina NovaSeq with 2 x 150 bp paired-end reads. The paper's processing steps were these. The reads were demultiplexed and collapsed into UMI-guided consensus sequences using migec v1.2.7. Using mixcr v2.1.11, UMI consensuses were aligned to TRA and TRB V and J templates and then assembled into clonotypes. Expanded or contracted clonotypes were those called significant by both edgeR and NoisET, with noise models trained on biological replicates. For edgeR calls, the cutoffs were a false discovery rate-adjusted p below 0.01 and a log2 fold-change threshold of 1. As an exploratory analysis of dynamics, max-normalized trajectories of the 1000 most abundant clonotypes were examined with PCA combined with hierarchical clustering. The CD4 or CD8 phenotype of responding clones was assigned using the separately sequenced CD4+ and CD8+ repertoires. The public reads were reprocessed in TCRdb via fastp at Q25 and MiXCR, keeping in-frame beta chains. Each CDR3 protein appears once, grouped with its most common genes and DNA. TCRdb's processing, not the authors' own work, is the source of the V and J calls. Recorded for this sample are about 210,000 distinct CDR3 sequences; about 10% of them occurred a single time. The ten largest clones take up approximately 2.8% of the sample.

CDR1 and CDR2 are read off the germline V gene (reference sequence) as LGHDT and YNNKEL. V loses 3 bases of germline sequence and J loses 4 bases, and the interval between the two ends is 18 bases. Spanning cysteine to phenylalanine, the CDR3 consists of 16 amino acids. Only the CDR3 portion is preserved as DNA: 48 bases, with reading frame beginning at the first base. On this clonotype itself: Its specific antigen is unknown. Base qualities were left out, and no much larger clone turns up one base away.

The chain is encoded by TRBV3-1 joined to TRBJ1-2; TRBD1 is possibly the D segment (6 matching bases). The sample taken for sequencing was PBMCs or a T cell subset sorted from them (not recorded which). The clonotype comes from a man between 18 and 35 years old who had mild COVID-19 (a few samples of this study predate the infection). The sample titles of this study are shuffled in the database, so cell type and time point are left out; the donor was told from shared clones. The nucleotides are TGTGCCAGCAGCCATCACGGGATCCAGGGGACCTATGGCTACACCTTC. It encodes CASSHHGIQGTYGYTF.